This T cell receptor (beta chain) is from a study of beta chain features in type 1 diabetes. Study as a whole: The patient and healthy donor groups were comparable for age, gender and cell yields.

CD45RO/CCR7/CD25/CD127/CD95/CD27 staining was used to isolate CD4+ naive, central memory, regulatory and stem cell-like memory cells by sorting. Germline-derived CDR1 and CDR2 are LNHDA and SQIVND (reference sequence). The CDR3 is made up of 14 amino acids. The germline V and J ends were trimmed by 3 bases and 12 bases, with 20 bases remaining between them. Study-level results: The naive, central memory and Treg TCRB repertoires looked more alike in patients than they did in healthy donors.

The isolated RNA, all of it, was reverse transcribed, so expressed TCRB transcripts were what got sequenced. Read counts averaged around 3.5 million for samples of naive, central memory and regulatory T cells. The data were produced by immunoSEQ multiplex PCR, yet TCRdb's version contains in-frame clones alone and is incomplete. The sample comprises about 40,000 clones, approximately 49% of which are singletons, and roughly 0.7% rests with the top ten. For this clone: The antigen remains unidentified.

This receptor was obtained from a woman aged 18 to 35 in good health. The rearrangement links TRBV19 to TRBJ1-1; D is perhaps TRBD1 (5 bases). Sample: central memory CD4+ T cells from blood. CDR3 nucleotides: TGTGCCAGTAGTATGGGGGAGGGGACCCTTGGTACTTTCTTT. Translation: CASSMGEGTLGTFF.